This TCR beta chain emerged from a study of breast tumors, draining lymph nodes, adjacent tissues. Study-level results: Tumor repertoires ranked between lymph nodes and nontumor tissue in diversity, with V and J gene preferences. Data only fit, rather than demonstrated, lymph node origin of most tumor T cells. Luminal-like breast cancer showed significantly higher tumor–nontumor repertoire similarity than basal-like. Findings are consistent with lymph node origin and intratumoral expansion of most tumor T cells.

This clonotype was observed at least ten times. Its target is unknown. The lymph nodes were axillary draining lymph nodes from breast cancer patients. From the multiplex PCR reads, TCRdb called clonotypes with MiXCR, one entry per CDR3 protein. In the table there are approximately 230,000 distinct CDR3 sequences, around 34% of which are singletons. The sample consisted of axillary lymph node tissue. The TCR comes from a female donor with breast cancer. Some clones in this sample may be carry-over from other donors' samples.

The CDR3 is CSANPVTSDDNEQFF. DNA of the CDR3: TGCAGTGCTAACCCCGTGACTAGCGACGACAATGAGCAGTTCTTC. This chain links TRBV20-1 with TRBJ2-1, with 8 bases aligning to TRBD2. The trim removed 4 bases at V and 5 bases at J, leaving 10 bases unmatched. The germline gives CDR1 DFQATT, CDR2 SNEGSKA (reference sequence). This CDR3 is built from 15 residues.